The 2 T cell receptor beta chains listed next were all sequenced from one sample in a study of beta chain features in type 1 diabetes. Overall study results and limits: TCRB CDR3s were moderately but significantly shorter in Type 1 diabetes patients in all four CD4+ subsets.

Antigen specificity for these receptors is unknown. Since all of the isolated RNA was reverse transcribed, expressed TCRB transcripts were what got sequenced. Sequencing was performed with immunoSEQ multiplex PCR; in TCRdb, only in-frame clones are kept and a portion is missing. The sample carries roughly 240,000 clones, roughly 24% recorded once. The specimen was naive CD4+ T cells from blood. These receptors were taken from a woman younger than 45 with type 1 diabetes.

The chain links TRBV6-7 to TRBJ2-7; D perhaps matches TRBD2 (5 bases). TRBV6-7 is classed as an ORF, of uncertain function. Trimming took off 4 bases at V and 2 bases at J, with 15 bases between the two ends. The CDR3 has 15 amino acids. The CDR3 loop is CASSSPLSGTYEQYF. Here the CDR3 DNA reads TGTGCCAGCAGTTCCCCGCTGAGCGGTACCTACGAGCAGTACTTC.

V gene TRBV30 combines with J gene TRBJ2-1, with a possible D match to TRBD2 (5 bases). In germline, CDR1 is GTSNPN, CDR2 SVGIG (reference sequence). Trimming stripped 2 bases from V and 15 bases from J, with 14 bases between. This CDR3 has 11 residues. DNA for the CDR3: TGTGCCTGGAGTCCCCTAGCCGGCCCGTTCTTC. This sequence encodes CAWSPLAGPFF.